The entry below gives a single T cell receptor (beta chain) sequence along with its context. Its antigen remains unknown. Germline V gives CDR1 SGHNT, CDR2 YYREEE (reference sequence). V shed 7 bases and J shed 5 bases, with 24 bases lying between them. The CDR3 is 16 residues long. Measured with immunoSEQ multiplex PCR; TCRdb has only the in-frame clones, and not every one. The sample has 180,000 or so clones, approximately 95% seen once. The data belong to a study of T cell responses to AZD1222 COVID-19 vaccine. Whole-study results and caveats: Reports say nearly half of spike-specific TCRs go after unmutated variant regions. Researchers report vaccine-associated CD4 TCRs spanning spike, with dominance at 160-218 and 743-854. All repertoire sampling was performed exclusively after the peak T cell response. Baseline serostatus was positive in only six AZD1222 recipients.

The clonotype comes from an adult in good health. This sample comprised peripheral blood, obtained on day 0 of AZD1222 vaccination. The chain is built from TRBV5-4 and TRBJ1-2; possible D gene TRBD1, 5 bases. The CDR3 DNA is TGTGCCAGCGCCTGGGGCAGCCTAACTCTAGAGTATGGCTACACCTTC. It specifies CASAWGSLTLEYGYTF.